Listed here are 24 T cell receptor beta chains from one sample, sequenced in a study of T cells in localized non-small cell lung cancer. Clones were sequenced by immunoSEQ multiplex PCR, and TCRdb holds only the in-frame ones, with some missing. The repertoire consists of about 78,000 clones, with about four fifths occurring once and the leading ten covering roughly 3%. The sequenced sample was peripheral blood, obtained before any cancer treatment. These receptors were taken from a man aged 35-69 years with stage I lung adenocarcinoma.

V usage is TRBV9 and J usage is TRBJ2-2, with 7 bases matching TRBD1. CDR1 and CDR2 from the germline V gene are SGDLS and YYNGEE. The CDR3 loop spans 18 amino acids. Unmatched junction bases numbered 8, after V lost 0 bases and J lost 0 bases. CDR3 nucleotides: TGTGCCAGCAGCGTAGGGGTCCCGGGACAGACGAACACCGGGGAGCTGTTTTTT. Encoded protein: CASSVGVPGQTNTGELFF. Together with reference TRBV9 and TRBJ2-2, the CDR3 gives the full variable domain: DSGVTQTPKHLITATGQRVTLRCSPRSGDLSVYWYQQSLDQGLQFLIQYYNGEERAKGNILERFSAQQFPDLHSELNLSSLELGDSALYFCASSVGVPGQTNTGELFFGEGSRLTVL.

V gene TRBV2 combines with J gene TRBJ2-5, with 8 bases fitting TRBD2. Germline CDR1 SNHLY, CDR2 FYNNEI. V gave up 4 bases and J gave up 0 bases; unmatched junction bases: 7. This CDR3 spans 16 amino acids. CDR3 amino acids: CASSGAVAGNQETQYF. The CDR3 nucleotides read TGTGCCAGCAGTGGGGCGGTAGCGGGGAACCAAGAGACCCAGTACTTC.

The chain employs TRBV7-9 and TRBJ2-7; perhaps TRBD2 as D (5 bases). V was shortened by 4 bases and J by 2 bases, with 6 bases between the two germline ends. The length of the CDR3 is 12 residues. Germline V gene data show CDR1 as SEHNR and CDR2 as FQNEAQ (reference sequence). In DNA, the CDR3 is TGTGCCAGCAGCTCGGAGGCCTACGAGCAGTACTTC. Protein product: CASSSEAYEQYF.

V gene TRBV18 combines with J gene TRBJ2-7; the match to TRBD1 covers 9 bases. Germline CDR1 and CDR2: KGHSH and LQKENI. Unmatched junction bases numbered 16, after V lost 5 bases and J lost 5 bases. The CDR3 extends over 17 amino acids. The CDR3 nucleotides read TGTGCCAGCTCATCGTACTCCGGGACAGGGAATCCGAACGAGCAGTACTTC. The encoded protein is CASSSYSGTGNPNEQYF. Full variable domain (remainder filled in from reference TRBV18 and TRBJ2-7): NAGVMQNPRHLVRRRGQEARLRCSPMKGHSHVYWYRQLPEEGLKFMVYLQKENIIDESGMPKERFSAEFPKEGPSILRIQQVVRGDSAAYFCASSSYSGTGNPNEQYFGPGTRLTVT.

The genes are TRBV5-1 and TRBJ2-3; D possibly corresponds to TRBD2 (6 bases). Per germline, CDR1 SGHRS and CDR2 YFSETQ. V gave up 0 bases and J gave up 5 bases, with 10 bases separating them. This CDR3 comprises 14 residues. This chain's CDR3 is CASSLAFGRDTQYF. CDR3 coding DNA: TGCGCCAGCAGCTTGGCCTTCGGGAGAGATACGCAGTATTTT.

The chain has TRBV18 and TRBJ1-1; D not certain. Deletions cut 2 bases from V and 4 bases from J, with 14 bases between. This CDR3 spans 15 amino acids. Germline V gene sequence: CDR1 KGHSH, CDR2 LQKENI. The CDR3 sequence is CASSPVINGGTEAFF. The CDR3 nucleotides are TGTGCCAGCTCACCAGTTATAAATGGAGGCACTGAAGCTTTCTTT.

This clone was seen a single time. CDR3 coding DNA: TGCAGCGTCGGAGGGGCTCCCTACGAGCAGTACTTC. Amino acids: CSVGGAPYEQYF. The gene calls are TRBV29-1 and TRBJ2-7, with D possibly TRBD2 on 6 matching bases. The CDR3 extends over 12 amino acids. V lost 6 bases and J lost 2, with 11 bases in between. Germline V lookup: CDR1 SQVTM, CDR2 ANQGSEA.

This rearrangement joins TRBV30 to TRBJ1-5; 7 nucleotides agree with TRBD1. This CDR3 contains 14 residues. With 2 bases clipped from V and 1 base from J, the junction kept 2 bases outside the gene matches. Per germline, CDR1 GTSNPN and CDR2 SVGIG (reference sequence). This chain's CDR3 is CAWSPGQSNQPQHF. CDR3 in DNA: TGTGCCTGGAGTCCGGGACAGAGCAATCAGCCCCAGCATTTT.

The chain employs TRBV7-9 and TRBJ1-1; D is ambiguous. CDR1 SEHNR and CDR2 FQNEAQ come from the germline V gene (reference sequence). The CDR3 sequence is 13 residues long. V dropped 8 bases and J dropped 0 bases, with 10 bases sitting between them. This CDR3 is CASAVGMNTEAFF. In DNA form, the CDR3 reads TGTGCCAGCGCTGTGGGGATGAACACTGAAGCTTTCTTT.

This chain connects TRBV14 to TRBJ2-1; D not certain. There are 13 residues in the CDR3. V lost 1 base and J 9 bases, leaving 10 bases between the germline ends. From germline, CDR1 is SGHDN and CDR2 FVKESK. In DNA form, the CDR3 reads TGTGCCAGCAGCCAAGCTCTACCGATTGAGCAGTTCTTC. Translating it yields CASSQALPIEQFF.

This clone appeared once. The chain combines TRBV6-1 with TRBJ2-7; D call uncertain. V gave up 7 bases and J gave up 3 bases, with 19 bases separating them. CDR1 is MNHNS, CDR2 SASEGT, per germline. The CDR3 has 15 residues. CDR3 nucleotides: TGTGCCAGCAAGGGAAATCTACGGTCCGGCTACGAGCAGTACTTC. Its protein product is CASKGNLRSGYEQYF.

The CDR3 sequence: CASSSPDRANYGYTF. The DNA for the CDR3 is TGCGCCAGCAGCTCGCCGGACAGGGCCAACTATGGCTACACCTTC. The chain joins TRBV5-1 to TRBJ1-2; 8 bases are a match to TRBD1. The germline CDR1 and CDR2 sequences are SGHRS and YFSETQ. Trimming cost V 3 bases and J 2 bases; bases outside gene matches: 6. This CDR3 region has 15 residues.

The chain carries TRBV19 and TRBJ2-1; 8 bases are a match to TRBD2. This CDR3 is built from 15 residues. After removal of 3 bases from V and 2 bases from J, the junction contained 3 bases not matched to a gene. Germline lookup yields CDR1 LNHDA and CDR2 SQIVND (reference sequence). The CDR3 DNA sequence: TGTGCCAGTAGTATTCGGGAGGGCCCCTACAATGAGCAGTTCTTC. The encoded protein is CASSIREGPYNEQFF.

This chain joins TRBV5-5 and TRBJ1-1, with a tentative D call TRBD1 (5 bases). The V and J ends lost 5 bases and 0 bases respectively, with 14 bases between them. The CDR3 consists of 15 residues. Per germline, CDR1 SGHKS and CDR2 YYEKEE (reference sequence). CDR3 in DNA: TGTGCCAGCAGTCTTTTCGACAGCTTGAACACTGAAGCTTTCTTT. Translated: CASSLFDSLNTEAFF.

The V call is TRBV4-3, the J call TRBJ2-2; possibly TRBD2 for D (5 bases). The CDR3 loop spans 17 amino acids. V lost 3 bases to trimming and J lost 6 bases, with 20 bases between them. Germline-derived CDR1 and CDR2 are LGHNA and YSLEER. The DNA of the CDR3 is TGCGCCAGCAGCCAGACCTTTCTGACCGGAGGACCCGGGGAGCTGTTTTTT. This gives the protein CASSQTFLTGGPGELFF.

The CDR3 bases are TGTGCCAGCAGCTTAGAGGGCGGGCGCAGGATTGGCTACACCTTC. This translates into CASSLEGGRRIGYTF. J is TRBJ1-2 and V is TRBV13; D call uncertain. This CDR3 comprises 15 residues. CDR1 is PRHDT, CDR2 FYEKMQ, per germline (reference sequence). Trimming pared 1 base from V and 7 bases from J, leaving 16 bases between.

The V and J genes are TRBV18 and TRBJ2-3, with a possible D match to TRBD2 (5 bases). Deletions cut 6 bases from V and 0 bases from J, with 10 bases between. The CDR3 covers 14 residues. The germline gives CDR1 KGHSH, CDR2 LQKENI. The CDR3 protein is CASSAGFSTDTQYF. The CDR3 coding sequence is TGTGCCAGCTCGGCGGGCTTTAGCACAGATACGCAGTATTTT.

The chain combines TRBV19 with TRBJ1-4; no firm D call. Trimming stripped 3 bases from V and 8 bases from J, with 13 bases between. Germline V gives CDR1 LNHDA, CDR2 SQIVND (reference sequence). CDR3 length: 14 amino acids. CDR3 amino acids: CASSMRRVGEKLFF. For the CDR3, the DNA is TGTGCCAGTAGTATGAGGAGGGTGGGAGAAAAACTGTTTTTT.

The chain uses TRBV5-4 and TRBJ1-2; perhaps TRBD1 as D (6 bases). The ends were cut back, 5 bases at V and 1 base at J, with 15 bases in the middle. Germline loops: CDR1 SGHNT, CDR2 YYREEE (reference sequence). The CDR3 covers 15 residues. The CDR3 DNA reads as TGTGCCAGCAGTTATACGACAGGCGATAACTATGGCTACACCTTC. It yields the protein CASSYTTGDNYGYTF.

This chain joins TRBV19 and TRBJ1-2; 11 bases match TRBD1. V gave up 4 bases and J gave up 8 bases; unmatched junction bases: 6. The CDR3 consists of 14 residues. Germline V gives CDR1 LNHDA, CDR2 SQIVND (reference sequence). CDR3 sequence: CASSRGQGAEGYTF. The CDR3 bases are TGTGCCAGTAGTAGAGGACAGGGGGCGGAAGGCTACACCTTC.

CDR3 bases: TGTGCCACCGGACTAGCGGGAGTTACCGGGGAGCTGTTTTTT. It yields the protein CATGLAGVTGELFF. The chain employs TRBV10-3 and TRBJ2-2; 13 positions match TRBD2. The CDR3 consists of 14 residues. Per germline, CDR1 ENHRY and CDR2 SYGVKD. V was pared by 10 bases and J by 5 bases, with 4 bases of the junction left unmatched.

CDR3 amino acids: CASSRGGADGYTF. The DNA of the CDR3 is TGTGCCAGCAGTAGAGGGGGCGCGGATGGCTACACCTTC. This chain connects TRBV6-5 to TRBJ1-2; 7 bases align to TRBD1. Germline V gene data show CDR1 as MNHEY and CDR2 as SVGAGI. The CDR3 runs 13 residues. Losses at the gene ends were 5 bases for V and 6 bases for J; bases not matched to a gene: 6.

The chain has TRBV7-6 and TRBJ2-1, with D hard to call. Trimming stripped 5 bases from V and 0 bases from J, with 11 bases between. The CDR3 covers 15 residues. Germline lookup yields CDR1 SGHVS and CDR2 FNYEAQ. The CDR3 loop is CASSRTPSSYNEQFF. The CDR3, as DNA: TGTGCCAGCAGCCGAACACCCTCCTCCTACAATGAGCAGTTCTTC. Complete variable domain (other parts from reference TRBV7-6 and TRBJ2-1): GAGVSQSPRYKVTKRGQDVALRCDPISGHVSLYWYRQALGQGPEFLTYFNYEAQQDKSGLPNDRFSAERPEGSISTLTIQRTEQRDSAMYRCASSRTPSSYNEQFFGPGTRLTVL.

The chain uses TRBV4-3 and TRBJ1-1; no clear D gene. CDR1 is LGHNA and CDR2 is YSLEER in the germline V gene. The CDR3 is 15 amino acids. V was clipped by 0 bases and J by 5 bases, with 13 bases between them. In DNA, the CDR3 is TGCGCCAGCAGCCAAGAACCCCACCAAGGGACTGAAGCTTTCTTT. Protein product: CASSQEPHQGTEAFF.